The text below deals with one TCR beta chain. Its target is not known. This sample stems from a study of regulatory T cells in long-lasting Graves disease. General observations from the study: Newly diagnosed Graves' patients had higher TCR diversity than persistent ones.

According to the study, TCR beta libraries were built with iRepertoire HTBI primers and CDR3-region Arm-PCR. TCRdb reanalysed the multiplex PCR reads using MiXCR and keeps one entry per CDR3 protein. The sample contains a few hundred thousand distinct CDR3 sequences, approximately 13% of which appear only once. This sample's time point: newly diagnosed GD, antithyroid drugs for less than 3 months. Extracted RNA from PBMCs served as the source of the TCR library. An endocrinology department in Xi'an, China, supplied the patients. Germline CDR1 reads SQVTM; CDR2 reads ANQGSEA. Trimming left V 7 bases short and J 2 bases short, with 17 bases between. The CDR3 extends over 15 amino acids. The data also belong to a second study, concerning T cells in Graves' hyperthyroidism and ophthalmopathy. That publication notes: TCR CDR3 underwent first-round RT-PCR with the HTBI primer set.

The TCR originated in a man aged 25-45 years with Graves disease. Specimen: peripheral blood mononuclear cells (PBMCs), collected at new diagnosis, from a patient treated with antithyroid drugs. J is TRBJ2-2 and V is TRBV29-1; D could derive from TRBD1 or TRBD2 (6 bases each). CDR3 region: CSAKGGRGNTGELFF. CDR3 nucleotide sequence: TGCAGCGCTAAGGGGGGCAGGGGAAACACCGGGGAGCTGTTTTTT.